This T cell receptor (beta chain) comes out of a study of shared clonotypes between healthy human individuals. The study's findings and limits: Collection of samples was limited to blood; tissue repertoires likely differ.

Each subset's genomic DNA was shared equally among a number of immunoSEQ plates. Under the authors' procedure: Quality scores were absent from the junction-only immunoSEQ sequences, so filtering differed. The method was immunoSEQ multiplex PCR; TCRdb's version includes in-frame clones alone and lacks a portion of them. The V and J calls and the clone size are those of that table, but D and trimming were determined from the DNA. Here the sample spans hundreds of thousands of clones, roughly 70% being singletons. Remarks on this clone: Its specificity is not known. Other DNA sequences of this sample code for an identical CDR3.

There are 14 residues in the CDR3. Germline V CDR1 and CDR2: SGHRS, YFSETQ. The germline V and J ends were trimmed by 0 bases and 0 bases, with 3 bases remaining between them. This rearrangement joins TRBV5-1 to TRBJ2-2; D is unresolved. The source of this sequence is a woman aged 25 to 39 in good health. The sequenced sample was memory CD4+ T cells sorted from blood. Sample subset: CD45RA-negative fraction. CDR3 protein: CASSLDSNTGELFF. CDR3 nucleotides: TGCGCCAGCAGCTTGGACTCGAACACCGGGGAGCTGTTTTTT.